This passage covers 28 T cell receptor beta chains from one sample sequenced in a study of T-cell memory formation after mild COVID-19. TCRdb re-called the 5' RACE reads with MiXCR, one entry per CDR3 protein. Among approximately 300,000 distinct CDR3 sequences listed, more than 15% were seen once. The sequencing input was PBMCs or a T cell subset sorted from them (not recorded which). All receptors derive from a man in his late teens or twenties who had mild COVID-19 (a few samples of this study predate the infection). Cell type and time point are not known.

This clonotype was detected only a few times. The chain employs TRBV5-1 and TRBJ2-6, with a weak D call TRBD1 (6 bases). CDR3 length: 14 residues. V was shortened by 7 bases and J by 4 bases, with 12 bases between the two germline ends. From germline, CDR1 is SGHRS and CDR2 YFSETQ. Here the CDR3 reads CASRQAGGANVLTF. The DNA for the CDR3 is TGCGCCAGCCGACAGGCCGGCGGGGCCAACGTCCTGACTTTC. The full variable domain, in which reference TRBV5-1 and TRBJ2-6 provide the parts outside the CDR3, is KAGVTQTPRYLIKTRGQQVTLSCSPISGHRSVSWYQQTPGQGLQFLFEYFSETQRNKGNFPGRFSGRQFSNSRSEMNVSTLELGDSALYLCASRQAGGANVLTFGAGSRLTVL.

This clonotype was counted many times. The V and J genes are TRBV9 and TRBJ2-2; D is ambiguous. The germline V gene has CDR1 SGDLS and CDR2 YYNGEE. V lost 3 bases to trimming and J lost 7 bases, with 16 bases between them. There are 15 residues in the CDR3. The CDR3 region is CASSAPFRSGGELFF. The CDR3, as DNA: TGTGCCAGCAGCGCCCCTTTCAGGTCGGGCGGGGAGCTGTTTTTT.

The chain joins TRBV9 to TRBJ1-5; the D gene is possibly TRBD1 (6 bases). Germline CDR1 is SGDLS and CDR2 is YYNGEE. The CDR3 is 13 residues long. V lost 0 bases and J lost 11, with 12 bases in between. The CDR3 sequence is CASSVGGGTAQHF. As DNA, the CDR3 is TGTGCCAGCAGCGTAGGTGGGGGCACGGCCCAGCATTTT.

This clonotype was observed many times. V and J are TRBV7-2 and TRBJ1-2; D perhaps matches TRBD1 (5 bases). Germline V gene data show CDR1 as SGHTA and CDR2 as FQGNSA. Trimming shortened V by 3 bases and J by 4 bases, and 6 bases separated the two germline ends. This CDR3 region has 12 residues. CDR3 sequence reads: CASSFDSYGYTF. For the CDR3, the DNA is TGTGCCAGCAGCTTCGACAGCTATGGCTACACCTTC. The whole variable domain, filled in from reference TRBV7-2 and TRBJ1-2, reads GAGVSQSPSNKVTEKGKDVELRCDPISGHTALYWYRQSLGQGLEFLIYFQGNSAPDKSGLPSDRFSAERTGGSVSTLTIQRTQQEDSAVYLCASSFDSYGYTFGSGTRLTVV.

This clonotype has at least ten counts. The gene calls are TRBV4-1 and TRBJ1-4; the D gene is possibly TRBD1 (5 bases). V gave up 1 base and J gave up 2 bases, with 8 bases separating them. CDR3 length: 15 amino acids. The germline V gene encodes CDR1 MGHRA and CDR2 YSYEKL. CDR3 nucleotides: TGCGCCAGCAGCCAAGTTGGGACGACTAATGAAAAACTGTTTTTT. It codes for CASSQVGTTNEKLFF.

The rearrangement uses TRBV6-2 or TRBV6-3 and TRBJ2-1; TRBD2 matches at 8 bases. The V gene end was trimmed by 6 bases and the J gene end by 5 bases; junction bases not matched to a gene: 9. CDR3 size: 15 residues. Germline CDR1 is MNHEY and CDR2 is SVGEGT. The CDR3 sequence: CASSTVAGGNNEQFF. The CDR3 DNA sequence: TGTGCCAGCAGCACAGTGGCGGGGGGAAACAATGAGCAGTTCTTC.

This clonotype is deemed medium-sized. The CDR3 nucleotides are TGTGCCAGCAGTTTGCGGCAGGAGCAGTACTTC. This translates into CASSLRQEQYF. The V call is TRBV12-3 or TRBV12-4, the J call TRBJ2-7, with D unresolved. V gave up 3 bases and J gave up 7 bases, with 7 bases separating them. There are 11 residues in the CDR3.

The chain recombines TRBV29-1 with TRBJ2-4; no clear D gene. The germline V gene has CDR1 SQVTM and CDR2 ANQGSEA. The CDR3 has 11 amino acids. Trimming shortened V by 8 bases and J by 1 base, and 6 bases separated the two germline ends. The CDR3 is CSSKAKNIQYF. DNA of the CDR3: TGCAGCAGCAAGGCCAAAAACATTCAGTACTTC.

The CDR3 loop is CASRRGGEKLFF. CDR3 DNA sequence: TGTGCCAGCAGGAGGGGGGGAGAAAAACTGTTTTTT. This chain links TRBV2 with TRBJ1-4; a possible D gene is TRBD1 (6 bases). This CDR3 contains 12 residues. V gave up 6 bases and J gave up 8 bases, with 10 bases separating them. Germline V CDR1 and CDR2: SNHLY, FYNNEI.

This sequence joins TRBV21-1 and TRBJ2-3; no check of the table's D call, TRBD1, against the DNA was made. TRBV21-1 is a listed pseudogene. This CDR3 has 15 residues. CDR3 residues: CASSKKWGATDTQYF. DNA for the CDR3: TGTGCCAGCAGCAAGAAGTGGGGGGCCACAGATACGCAGTATTTT.

This clonotype was observed at least ten times. The J gene is TRBJ1-1, the V gene TRBV29-1, with 7 bases fitting TRBD1. The CDR3 is 13 amino acids. The germline gives CDR1 SQVTM, CDR2 ANQGSEA. Trimming at V came to 7 bases and at J to 0 bases, leaving 5 bases not matched to a gene. In nucleotides, the CDR3 is TGCAGCGGTACCGGGACAGTGAACACTGAAGCTTTCTTT. Translated: CSGTGTVNTEAFF.

This clonotype was counted at least ten times. The chain employs TRBV5-4 and TRBJ1-1; 7 bases align to TRBD1. V gave up 5 bases and J gave up 5 bases; unmatched junction bases: 6. Germline CDR1 reads SGHNT; CDR2 reads YYREEE (reference sequence). CDR3 length: 13 amino acids. The CDR3 is CASSLPGGTEAFF. CDR3 DNA sequence: TGTGCCAGCAGTTTACCAGGGGGGACTGAAGCTTTCTTT.

The DNA of the CDR3 is TGTGCCAGCAGTGAAGCGCGGATAGATACGCAGTATTTT. This codes for CASSEARIDTQYF. The rearrangement links TRBV6-1 to TRBJ2-3; D ambiguous. The V gene lost 0 bases and the J gene lost 5 bases, with 6 bases spanning the gap. Germline V gives CDR1 MNHNS, CDR2 SASEGT. The CDR3 spans 13 residues.

There are many counts of this clonotype. The chain uses TRBV12-3 or TRBV12-4 and TRBJ2-3; 8 bases fit TRBD1. Losses at the gene ends were 7 bases for V and 3 bases for J; bases not matched to a gene: 6. The CDR3 is 14 residues long. The CDR3 protein is CASTGTGGTDTQYF. CDR3 sequence (DNA): TGTGCCAGCACCGGAACAGGGGGTACAGATACGCAGTATTTT.

V usage is TRBV6-2 or TRBV6-3 and J usage is TRBJ2-3; the D gene could be TRBD1 or TRBD2 (5 bases each). The CDR3 is 18 amino acids. CDR1 and CDR2 (germline): MNHEY, SVGEGT. Trimming took off 4 bases at V and 1 base at J, with 21 bases between the two ends. Here the CDR3 DNA reads TGTGCCAGCAGTTCCCGACTACCAGGGATAAGGCGCACAGATACGCAGTATTTT. Its translation is CASSSRLPGIRRTDTQYF.

The chain couples TRBV5-1 to TRBJ2-1, with D tentatively TRBD2 (6 bases). The CDR3 is made up of 15 amino acids. The ends were cut back, 3 bases at V and 3 bases at J, with 13 bases in the middle. CDR1 is SGHRS and CDR2 is YFSETQ in the germline V gene. CDR3 residues: CASSSASGDYNEQFF. The CDR3 DNA reads as TGCGCCAGCAGCTCCGCGTCGGGAGACTACAATGAGCAGTTCTTC.

The CDR3 DNA is TGCGCCAGCAGCCAGCGGGACGGCTACGAGCAGTACTTC. Translation gives CASSQRDGYEQYF. The chain employs TRBV4-3 and TRBJ2-7; weak D call: TRBD2 (6 bases). V lost 3 bases and J 3 bases, leaving 9 bases between the germline ends. Germline V gives CDR1 LGHNA, CDR2 YSLEER. The CDR3 spans 13 residues.

The CDR3 DNA sequence: TGTGCCAGCAGTTCCCCGACTAGTATCTCTTACAATGAGCAGTTCTTC. Its translation: CASSSPTSISYNEQFF. The rearrangement uses TRBV12-3 or TRBV12-4 and TRBJ2-1, with D tentatively TRBD2 (6 bases). With 4 bases removed from V and 4 bases from J, the gap between germline ends came to 17 bases. CDR3 size: 16 residues.

The V and J genes are TRBV9 and TRBJ2-2; 7 bases line up with TRBD2. This CDR3 is 14 amino acids long. V was pared by 3 bases and J by 2 bases, with 1 base of the junction left unmatched. Germline V gives CDR1 SGDLS, CDR2 YYNGEE. CDR3 sequence: CASSGGGNTGELFF. The CDR3 nucleotides are TGTGCCAGCAGCGGCGGGGGTAACACCGGGGAGCTGTTTTTT.

The gene calls are TRBV3-1 and TRBJ1-2; no clear D. Germline loops: CDR1 LGHDT, CDR2 YNNKEL (reference sequence). Trimming removed 0 bases from V and 3 bases from J, with 8 bases in between. There are 14 residues in the CDR3. CDR3 coding DNA: TGTGCCAGCAGCCAAGAAACGGGGTACTATGGCTACACCTTC. Encoded protein: CASSQETGYYGYTF.

This clonotype appeared a few times. The rearrangement joins TRBV29-1 to TRBJ2-2; D is uncertain. From germline, CDR1 is SQVTM and CDR2 ANQGSEA. CDR3 length equals 12 residues. Trimming removed 3 bases at V and 4 bases at J, with 6 bases between. This CDR3 is CSVDLGTGELFF. The CDR3 DNA follows: TGCAGCGTTGATTTGGGCACCGGGGAGCTGTTTTTT.

The chain joins TRBV20-1 to TRBJ2-7, with 9 bases lining up with TRBD1. The CDR3 extends over 13 amino acids. V gave up 5 bases and J gave up 5 bases; unmatched junction bases: 7. Per the germline V gene, CDR1 is DFQATT and CDR2 is SNEGSKA (reference sequence). The CDR3 DNA sequence: TGCAGTGCTGCGACAGGGGGTAGGAACGAGCAGTACTTC. Amino acids: CSAATGGRNEQYF.

The CDR3 protein is CASSIRGPGSGANVLTF. In DNA, the CDR3 is TGCGCCAGCAGCATCAGGGGGCCGGGCTCTGGGGCCAACGTCCTGACTTTC. V is TRBV5-1 and J is TRBJ2-6; TRBD1 matches at 8 bases. Unmatched junction bases numbered 6, after V lost 4 bases and J lost 0 bases. The germline V gene encodes CDR1 SGHRS and CDR2 YFSETQ. The CDR3 consists of 17 residues.

V and J are TRBV10-3 and TRBJ2-2; unclear D gene. The V gene's germline CDR1 is ENHRY and CDR2 SYGVKD. This CDR3 comprises 13 residues. V shed 3 bases and J shed 6 bases, with 8 bases lying between them. For the CDR3, the DNA is TGTGCCATCAGTGACAGCTACTCCGGGGAGCTGTTTTTT. Translation gives CAISDSYSGELFF.

This clonotype was seen a few times. The rearrangement uses TRBV5-5 and TRBJ2-3, with a weak D call TRBD1 (6 bases). Germline CDR1 is SGHKS and CDR2 is YYEKEE (reference sequence). The V gene lost 2 bases and the J gene lost 4 bases, with 14 bases spanning the gap. This CDR3 is built from 15 residues. The CDR3 DNA reads TGTGCCAGCAGCTTTCGCCCAGGGGCGGCAGATACGCAGTATTTT. It encodes CASSFRPGAADTQYF. The complete variable domain, with remaining parts taken from reference TRBV5-5 and TRBJ2-3, reads DAGVTQSPTHLIKTRGQQVTLRCSPISGHKSVSWYQQVLGQGPQFIFQYYEKEERGRGNFPDRFSARQFPNYSSELNVNALLLGDSALYLCASSFRPGAADTQYFGPGTRLTVL.

This clonotype was detected a few times. The V gene is TRBV7-9, the J gene TRBJ2-2; D may match TRBD1 or TRBD2 (6 bases each). Between the trimmed V and J ends, which lost 1 base and 4 bases, there was a span of 13 bases. Germline V lookup: CDR1 SEHNR, CDR2 FQNEAQ (reference sequence). The CDR3 loop spans 16 amino acids. The CDR3: CASSLGRGPGTGELFF. The CDR3 nucleotides read TGTGCCAGCAGCTTAGGACGGGGGCCCGGCACCGGGGAGCTGTTTTTT.

This clonotype has ten or more counts. This chain uses TRBV20-1 with TRBJ2-7; 10 positions agree with TRBD1. V gave up 2 bases and J gave up 5 bases; unmatched junction bases: 3. CDR1 and CDR2 (germline): DFQATT, SNEGSKA (reference sequence). The CDR3 is made up of 13 amino acids. The CDR3 loop reads CSARTGQGNEQYF. CDR3 sequence (DNA): TGCAGTGCTAGAACGGGACAGGGGAACGAGCAGTACTTC.

The chain uses TRBV11-2 and TRBJ1-3; D unclear. The germline gives CDR1 SGHAT, CDR2 FQNNGV. The CDR3 covers 15 residues. V was shortened by 1 base and J by 2 bases, with 9 bases between the two germline ends. DNA for the CDR3: TGTGCCAGCAGCTTAGGCACTACTGCTGGAAACACCATATATTTT. Translated: CASSLGTTAGNTIYF.